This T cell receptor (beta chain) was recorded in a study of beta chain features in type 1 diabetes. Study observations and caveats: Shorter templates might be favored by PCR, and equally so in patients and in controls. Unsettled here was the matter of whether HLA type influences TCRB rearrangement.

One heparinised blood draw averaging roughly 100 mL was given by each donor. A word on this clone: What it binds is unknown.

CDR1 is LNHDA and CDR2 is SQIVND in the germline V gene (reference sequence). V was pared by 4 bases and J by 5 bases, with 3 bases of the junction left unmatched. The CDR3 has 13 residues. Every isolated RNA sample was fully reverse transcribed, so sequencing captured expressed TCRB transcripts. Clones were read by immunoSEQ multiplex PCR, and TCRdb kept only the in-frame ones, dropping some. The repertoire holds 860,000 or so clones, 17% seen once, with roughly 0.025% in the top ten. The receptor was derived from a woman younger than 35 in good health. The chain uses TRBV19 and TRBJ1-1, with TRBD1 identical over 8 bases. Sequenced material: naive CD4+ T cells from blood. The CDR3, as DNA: TGTGCCAGTAGTACACAGGGGGTGACTGAAGCTTTCTTT. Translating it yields CASSTQGVTEAFF.